Listed below are T cell receptor beta chains from one sample, sequenced in a study of technical replicates of blood from several donors. The method was immunoSEQ multiplex PCR; TCRdb's version includes in-frame clones alone and lacks a portion of them. Among 50,000 to 65,000 clones listed, 80% to 95% were seen once. Sequenced: PBMCs. The receptors shown here come from a human donor in good health. Some clones in this sample may be carry-over from other donors' samples. Each CDR3 is given with its conserved first and last residue. A D gene is named only where the DNA matches it firmly. Some rows have no size entry. The others give once, few or many, or a class for an expanded clone.

abundance: -
v_gene: TRBV29-1
d_gene: TRBD2
j_gene: TRBJ2-1
CDR3nt: TGCAGCGCGATAGCGGGGTACAGCTCCTACAATGAGCAGTTCTTC
CDR3aa: CSAIAGYSSYNEQFF

abundance: once
v_gene: TRBV7-9
d_gene: TRBD1
j_gene: TRBJ1-4
CDR3nt: TGTGCCAGCGGAGGACAGGGGGAGGTTGAAAAACTGTTTTTT
CDR3aa: CASGGQGEVEKLFF

abundance: once
v_gene: TRBV5-6
d_gene: -
j_gene: TRBJ2-1
CDR3nt: TGTGCCAGCAGCTTGGACCCGACTCGGAACAATGAGCAGTTCTTC
CDR3aa: CASSLDPTRNNEQFF

abundance: -
v_gene: TRBV4-2
d_gene: -
j_gene: TRBJ2-7
CDR3nt: TGTGCCAGCAGCCAAGGTGGCCAGGGCTACGAGCAGTACTTC
CDR3aa: CASSQGGQGYEQYF

abundance: -
v_gene: TRBV4-3
d_gene: -
j_gene: TRBJ1-6
CDR3nt: TGCGCCAGCAGCGAGAACCGGGGAGGTGGTAATTCACCCCTCCACTTT
CDR3aa: CASSENRGGGNSPLHF

abundance: -
v_gene: TRBV13
d_gene: TRBD1
j_gene: TRBJ1-1
CDR3nt: TGTGCCAGCAGCCGCGTAGACAGGGCAGGCACTGAAGCTTTCTTT
CDR3aa: CASSRVDRAGTEAFF

abundance: -
v_gene: TRBV27
d_gene: -
j_gene: TRBJ2-3
CDR3nt: TGTGCCAGCAGTTTAATGGCAGGGGGAGGTTTGGATACGCAGTATTTT
CDR3aa: CASSLMAGGGLDTQYF

abundance: -
v_gene: TRBV5-6
d_gene: -
j_gene: TRBJ2-5
CDR3nt: TGTGCCAGCAGCCTCCAAGAGACCCAGTACTTC
CDR3aa: CASSLQETQYF

abundance: -
v_gene: TRBV6-6
d_gene: TRBD1
j_gene: TRBJ1-2
CDR3nt: TGTGCCAGCAGTTCTACGGGACAGACAAACTATGGCTACACCTTC
CDR3aa: CASSSTGQTNYGYTF

abundance: medium-sized
v_gene: TRBV5-4
d_gene: TRBD2
j_gene: TRBJ2-5
CDR3nt: TGTGCCAGCAGCTTGGTTTTAGCGGGGTACCAAGAGACCCAGTACTTC
CDR3aa: CASSLVLAGYQETQYF

abundance: -
v_gene: TRBV6-6
d_gene: -
j_gene: TRBJ1-5
CDR3nt: TGTGCCAGCAGTACTTCCGGGGGCAATCAGCCCCAGCATTTT
CDR3aa: CASSTSGGNQPQHF

abundance: -
v_gene: TRBV11-2
d_gene: TRBD1
j_gene: TRBJ2-5
CDR3nt: TGTGCCAGCAGCCGGGACAGGGGAGAGACCCAGTACTTC
CDR3aa: CASSRDRGETQYF

abundance: -
v_gene: TRBV5-1
d_gene: TRBD2
j_gene: TRBJ2-2
CDR3nt: TGCGCCAGCAGCTTGGCTAGCGGGGACGCGAACACCGGGGAGCTGTTTTTT
CDR3aa: CASSLASGDANTGELFF

abundance: -
v_gene: TRBV27
d_gene: TRBD2
j_gene: TRBJ2-2
CDR3nt: TGTGCCAGCAGTTTCCGATTTCCGGGACTAGCGTCCGGGGAGCTGTTTTTT
CDR3aa: CASSFRFPGLASGELFF

abundance: -
v_gene: TRBV28
d_gene: TRBD2
j_gene: TRBJ2-7
CDR3nt: TGTGCCAGCAGTTTATGGAAGGCTGCGACTAGCGGGAGACCCGAGCAGTACTTC
CDR3aa: CASSLWKAATSGRPEQYF

abundance: -
v_gene: TRBV6-5
d_gene: -
j_gene: TRBJ1-2
CDR3nt: TGTGCCAGCAGTTGGGGGCGTGAACCCCACTATGGCTACACCTTC
CDR3aa: CASSWGREPHYGYTF

abundance: once
v_gene: TRBV28
d_gene: -
j_gene: TRBJ2-5
CDR3nt: TGTGCCAGCAGTTCGACAGGGAGGGAGACCCAGTACTTC
CDR3aa: CASSSTGRETQYF